The next 17 T cell receptor beta chains were all read from a single sample in a study of cytomegalovirus exposure and HLA in healthy donors. PCR primers comprised 60 Vbeta and 13 Jbeta primers. Generated by immunoSEQ multiplex PCR, the TCRdb table keeps only in-frame clones and is missing some. This table holds around 130,000 clones, around four fifths found once. The sequenced sample was PBMCs. Receptors originate from a man between 25 and 39 years old in good health and CMV-seronegative.

The chain uses TRBV5-1 and TRBJ2-2, with 9 positions matching TRBD1. V trimming: 0 bases; J trimming: 7 bases; junction bases outside the gene matches: 7. The CDR3 is 16 residues long. CDR1 is SGHRS and CDR2 is YFSETQ in the germline V gene. As DNA, the CDR3 is TGCGCCAGCAGCTTGGTTGCACAGGGGGCAGGCGGGGAGCTGTTTTTT. Protein: CASSLVAQGAGGELFF.

There are a few counts of this clone. The chain has TRBV10-3 and TRBJ2-7; possible D gene TRBD1, 6 bases. V lost 3 bases to trimming and J lost 1 base, with 16 bases between them. CDR3 length: 16 amino acids. The germline gives CDR1 ENHRY, CDR2 SYGVKD. DNA for the CDR3: TGTGCCATCAGTGACCCGGGACAAGGGAATTCCTACGAGCAGTACTTC. Its protein product is CAISDPGQGNSYEQYF.

A few counts support this clone. The V and J genes are TRBV18 and TRBJ1-1, with D possibly being TRBD1 (5 bases). The CDR3 extends over 14 amino acids. V was pared by 2 bases and J by 5 bases, with 12 bases between. Germline values: CDR1 KGHSH, CDR2 LQKENI. This CDR3 reads CASSPGGAYTEAFF. The DNA for the CDR3 is TGTGCCAGCTCACCAGGAGGGGCCTATACTGAAGCTTTCTTT.

This clone was seen only a few times. The V call is TRBV7-2, the J call TRBJ1-2, with 8 bases fitting TRBD1. The V gene's germline CDR1 is SGHTA and CDR2 FQGNSA. J was trimmed by 7 bases and V by 1 base; bases with no gene match: 5. The CDR3 is 14 residues long. The CDR3 DNA reads TGTGCCAGCAGCTTAGGGACAGGGCGGGCTGGCTACACCTTC. Translating gives CASSLGTGRAGYTF.

This chain links TRBV4-3 with TRBJ2-1, with TRBD2 matching 9 bases. CDR1 is LGHNA, CDR2 YSLEER, per germline. This CDR3 has 13 amino acids. V gave up 8 bases and J gave up 8 bases; unmatched junction bases: 7. CDR3 region: CASGWGGRDEQFF. The DNA for the CDR3 is TGCGCCAGCGGGTGGGGCGGGAGGGATGAGCAGTTCTTC.

The J gene is TRBJ2-7, the V gene TRBV19, with D unresolved. Germline CDR1 and CDR2: LNHDA and SQIVND (reference sequence). Trimming pared 5 bases from V and 3 bases from J, leaving 17 bases between. CDR3 length equals 15 residues. CDR3 protein: CASSEIAGWNYEQYF. CDR3 nucleotides: TGTGCCAGTAGTGAGATCGCCGGGTGGAACTACGAGCAGTACTTC.

This clone was observed once. V and J are TRBV7-2 and TRBJ1-2, with D possibly being TRBD1 (5 bases). Trimming removed 4 bases at V and 5 bases at J, with 8 bases between. Germline-derived CDR1 and CDR2 are SGHTA and FQGNSA. The CDR3 runs 12 residues. The CDR3, as DNA: TGTGCCAGCAGCTCGACAGTGTATGGCTACACCTTC. As protein: CASSSTVYGYTF.

This rearrangement joins TRBV2 to TRBJ2-2; 9 bases are a match to TRBD1. Germline loops: CDR1 SNHLY, CDR2 FYNNEI. The CDR3 consists of 16 residues. V lost 7 bases and J lost 2; bases outside the gene matches: 8. The CDR3 region is CASMGTGSFNTGELFF. The CDR3 nucleotides are TGTGCCAGCATGGGGACAGGGTCTTTTAACACCGGGGAGCTGTTTTTT.

This sequence joins TRBV6-5 and TRBJ2-1, with a weak D call TRBD1 (5 bases). From germline, CDR1 is MNHEY and CDR2 SVGAGI. The V end was cut by 2 bases, the J end by 10 bases, with 18 bases between. This CDR3 is built from 15 residues. Here the CDR3 DNA reads TGTGCCAGCAGTTACAGGGGTGGAGACGTTGGGGAGCAGTTCTTC. This sequence encodes CASSYRGGDVGEQFF.

This clone was detected a few times. J is TRBJ1-5 and V is TRBV7-8; no reliable D call. V was pared by 0 bases and J by 0 bases, with 6 bases between. The CDR3 contains 15 residues. Germline V CDR1 and CDR2: SGHVS, FQNEAQ. This chain's CDR3 is CASSLAQNSNQPQHF. CDR3 in DNA: TGTGCCAGCAGCTTAGCCCAGAATAGCAATCAGCCCCAGCATTTT.

This clone was seen a handful of times. This chain uses TRBV18 with TRBJ2-2; tentative D call: TRBD1 (5 bases). There are 15 residues in the CDR3. Per germline, CDR1 KGHSH and CDR2 LQKENI. Between the trimmed V and J ends, which lost 0 bases and 5 bases, there was a span of 10 bases. The chain's CDR3 is CASSPPQGRTGELFF. As DNA, the CDR3 is TGTGCCAGCTCACCACCTCAGGGTCGGACCGGGGAGCTGTTTTTT.

The chain joins TRBV5-1 to TRBJ2-1, with TRBD2 matching over 7 bases. This CDR3 spans 16 amino acids. Per germline, CDR1 SGHRS and CDR2 YFSETQ. Losses at the gene ends were 2 bases for V and 10 bases for J; bases not matched to a gene: 15. This CDR3 is CASSFSETSPPREQFF. CDR3 DNA: TGCGCCAGCAGCTTTTCTGAGACTAGCCCCCCGAGAGAGCAGTTCTTC.

This chain links TRBV5-1 with TRBJ2-1; 9 nucleotides line up with TRBD2. This CDR3 has 14 amino acids. V gave up 2 bases and J gave up 9 bases; unmatched junction bases: 6. Germline lookup yields CDR1 SGHRS and CDR2 YFSETQ. CDR3 sequence (DNA): TGCGCCAGCAGCTTACCGCGGGAGGGCTCTGAGCAGTTCTTC. This gives the protein CASSLPREGSEQFF.

The chain recombines TRBV9 with TRBJ1-1; the D is unclear. Germline-derived CDR1 and CDR2 are SGDLS and YYNGEE. V lost 4 bases, J lost 4 bases, and 14 bases lay in between. This CDR3 has 14 amino acids. The CDR3 coding sequence is TGTGCCAGCAGCACGAGGGATGAAAGCACTGAAGCTTTCTTT. Encoded protein: CASSTRDESTEAFF.

The chain couples TRBV5-8 to TRBJ1-3; no reliable D call. The CDR3 is 13 amino acids. CDR1 and CDR2 (germline): SGHTS, YDEGEE. Trimming cost V 1 base and J 9 bases, with 11 bases left between them. Here the CDR3 DNA reads TGTGCCAGCAGCTTGTCCTCTTTTCGCACCATATATTTT. Protein: CASSLSSFRTIYF.

This rearrangement joins TRBV28 to TRBJ1-2; the D is unclear. The CDR3 spans 16 residues. The V gene lost 5 bases and the J gene lost 3 bases, with 19 bases spanning the gap. Germline V gene lookup returns CDR1 MDHEN and CDR2 SYDVKM. This CDR3 reads CASSATWRGLDYGYTF. In DNA, the CDR3 is TGTGCCAGCAGTGCAACGTGGCGGGGTCTAGACTATGGCTACACCTTC.

This clone has a single count. The rearrangement uses TRBV6-1 and TRBJ2-1; TRBD1 agrees at 10 bases. Per germline, CDR1 MNHNS and CDR2 SASEGT. The V gene end was trimmed by 5 bases and the J gene end by 12 bases; junction bases not matched to a gene: 13. This CDR3 is built from 15 residues. CDR3 sequence reads: CASSPGTGVSSGQFF. CDR3 coding DNA: TGTGCCAGCAGTCCCGGGACAGGGGTTTCCTCCGGGCAGTTCTTC.